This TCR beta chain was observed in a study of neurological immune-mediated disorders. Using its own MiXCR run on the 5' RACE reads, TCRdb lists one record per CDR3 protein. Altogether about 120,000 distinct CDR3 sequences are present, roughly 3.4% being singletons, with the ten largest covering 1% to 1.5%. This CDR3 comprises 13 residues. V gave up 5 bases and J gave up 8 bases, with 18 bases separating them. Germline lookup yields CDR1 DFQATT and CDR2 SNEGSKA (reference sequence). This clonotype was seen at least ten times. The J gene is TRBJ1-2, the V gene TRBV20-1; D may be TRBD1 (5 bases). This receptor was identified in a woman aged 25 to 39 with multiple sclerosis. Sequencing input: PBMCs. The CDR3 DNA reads TGCAGTGCTGCCTGGGGGGGGATGGACGGCTACACCTTC. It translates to CSAAWGGMDGYTF.